This entry lists 17 T cell receptor beta chains sequenced from one sample in a study of cytomegalovirus exposure and HLA in healthy donors. PCR involved 60 Vbeta and 13 Jbeta primers. Profiled with immunoSEQ multiplex PCR; TCRdb holds only in-frame clones, not every one. The sample totals about 170,000 clones. The sequenced sample was PBMCs. These receptor sequences come from an older woman in good health and CMV-seronegative.

The gene calls are TRBV18 and TRBJ2-7, with a tentative D call TRBD2 (5 bases). With 5 bases removed from V and 4 bases from J, the gap between germline ends came to 12 bases. CDR1 is KGHSH, CDR2 LQKENI, per germline. The CDR3 covers 13 residues. The CDR3 nucleotides read TGTGCCAGCTCAACGGGCGCGGGTTACGAGCAGTACTTC. It specifies CASSTGAGYEQYF.

The CDR3 region is CASSRDRETQYF. The CDR3 DNA is TGTGCCAGTAGTCGGGATCGGGAGACCCAGTACTTC. This chain joins TRBV19 and TRBJ2-5; TRBD2 might be the D (5 bases). CDR1 LNHDA and CDR2 SQIVND come from the germline V gene (reference sequence). This CDR3 is 12 amino acids long. Trimming removed 5 bases at V and 5 bases at J, with 9 bases between. The variable domain in full, completed from reference TRBV19 and TRBJ2-5, reads DGGITQSPKYLFRKEGQNVTLSCEQNLNHDAMYWYRQDPGQGLRLIYYSQIVNDFQKGDIAEGYSVSREKKESFPLTVTSAQKNPTAFYLCASSRDRETQYFGPGTRLLVL.

The V gene is TRBV2, the J gene TRBJ1-2; TRBD1 agrees at 7 bases. V gave up 8 bases and J gave up 8 bases; unmatched junction bases: 11. Germline loops: CDR1 SNHLY, CDR2 FYNNEI. The CDR3 sequence is 13 residues long. In DNA form, the CDR3 reads TGTGCCAGCCTAACGGGGACAGCCTACGGCTACACCTTC. Amino acid sequence: CASLTGTAYGYTF.

The chain carries TRBV7-9 and TRBJ1-4; D perhaps matches TRBD1 (6 bases). Between the trimmed V and J ends, which lost 5 bases and 0 bases, there was a span of 13 bases. This CDR3 is 16 amino acids long. Germline assignment: CDR1 SEHNR and CDR2 FQNEAQ (reference sequence). CDR3 nucleotides: TGTGCCAGCAGCCCTGGACAGCATGCAACTAATGAAAAACTGTTTTTT. Translation: CASSPGQHATNEKLFF.

The rearrangement links TRBV19 to TRBJ1-1, with 9 positions matching TRBD1. Trimming at V came to 3 bases and at J to 1 base, leaving 6 bases not matched to a gene. The CDR3 has 16 amino acids. From germline, CDR1 is LNHDA and CDR2 SQIVND (reference sequence). The CDR3 region is CASSMWDRDANTEAFF. CDR3 DNA: TGTGCCAGTAGTATGTGGGACAGGGATGCGAACACTGAAGCTTTCTTT.

The V and J genes are TRBV18 and TRBJ2-7; 9 positions agree with TRBD1. CDR1 is KGHSH and CDR2 is LQKENI in the germline V gene. The CDR3 has 14 residues. Germline trimming cut 0 bases from V and 6 bases from J; bases unmatched to any gene: 3. The CDR3, as DNA: TGTGCCAGCTCACCACCGATGACAGGGGGCGAGCAGTACTTC. Its protein product is CASSPPMTGGEQYF.

J is TRBJ1-1 and V is TRBV6-4; 9 nucleotides agree with TRBD1. V lost 7 bases, J lost 5 bases, and 5 bases stayed unmatched. The CDR3 is 13 amino acids. Germline lookup yields CDR1 MRHNA and CDR2 SNTAGT. The CDR3 region is CASKADRGTEAFF. Written as DNA, the CDR3 is TGTGCCAGCAAAGCCGACAGGGGGACTGAAGCTTTCTTT.

The V and J genes are TRBV9 and TRBJ2-5; 8 bases line up with TRBD1. Germline CDR1 and CDR2: SGDLS and YYNGEE. The V segment lost 2 bases and the J segment 5 bases; nucleotides outside the gene matches: 11. The CDR3 is made up of 16 amino acids. The CDR3 DNA is TGTGCCAGCAGCGTCGCATCCGGGACAGGCGGGGAGACCCAGTACTTC. It is translated as CASSVASGTGGETQYF.

V gene TRBV4-2 combines with J gene TRBJ2-2; D not certain. The CDR3 spans 15 residues. Deletions cut 3 bases from V and 0 bases from J, with 8 bases between. The V gene's germline CDR1 is LGHNA and CDR2 YNFKEQ. Here the CDR3 reads CASSHLRTNTGELFF. For the CDR3, the DNA is TGTGCCAGCAGCCATCTCAGGACGAACACCGGGGAGCTGTTTTTT.

The J gene is TRBJ1-4, the V gene TRBV18; unclear D gene. V was clipped by 2 bases and J by 10 bases, with 17 bases between them. Germline V gene sequence: CDR1 KGHSH, CDR2 LQKENI. The CDR3 length is 15 residues. CDR3 loop: CASSPYESKGGKLFF. In nucleotides, the CDR3 is TGTGCCAGCTCACCATATGAGAGCAAAGGAGGAAAACTGTTTTTT.

This chain uses TRBV6-5 with TRBJ2-2, with TRBD1 matching over 7 bases. The germline CDR1 and CDR2 sequences are MNHEY and SVGAGI. The CDR3 extends over 13 amino acids. With V trimmed by 6 bases and J by 7 bases, 5 bases remained unmatched. CDR3 protein: CASRDTGDGELFF. CDR3 coding DNA: TGTGCCAGCAGGGACACAGGGGACGGGGAGCTGTTTTTT.

This chain joins TRBV18 and TRBJ2-7, with unresolved D. Trimming left V 5 bases short and J 0 bases short, with 8 bases between. The CDR3 loop spans 13 amino acids. CDR1 is KGHSH, CDR2 LQKENI, per germline. CDR3 sequence reads: CASSDRSSYEQYF. The DNA for the CDR3 is TGTGCCAGCTCAGATAGGAGCTCCTACGAGCAGTACTTC.

The chain is built from TRBV19 and TRBJ1-2, with a possible D match to TRBD1 (5 bases). CDR3 length equals 14 residues. V was shortened by 3 bases and J by 8 bases, with 16 bases between the two germline ends. Germline CDR1 and CDR2: LNHDA and SQIVND (reference sequence). CDR3 DNA: TGTGCCAGTAGTATGGACGGATGGCCAGGGGGCTACACCTTC. It yields the protein CASSMDGWPGGYTF.

The chain has TRBV5-1 and TRBJ2-5, with a tentative D call TRBD1 (5 bases). Trimming took off 5 bases at V and 5 bases at J, with 10 bases between the two ends. The germline V gene encodes CDR1 SGHRS and CDR2 YFSETQ. CDR3 size: 12 residues. CDR3: CASSGQGETQYF. The CDR3 DNA reads as TGCGCCAGCAGTGGACAAGGGGAGACCCAGTACTTC.

The chain carries TRBV11-2 and TRBJ1-1, with 8 bases fitting TRBD1. The CDR3 is 15 amino acids. Per the germline V gene, CDR1 is SGHAT and CDR2 is FQNNGV. V lost 1 base, J lost 1 base, and 2 bases stayed unmatched. The CDR3 nucleotides read TGTGCCAGCAGCTTAGGGACAGGGAGGAACACTGAAGCTTTCTTT. Amino acid sequence: CASSLGTGRNTEAFF.

This rearrangement joins TRBV7-6 to TRBJ1-5; weak D call: TRBD1 (5 bases). The V gene's germline CDR1 is SGHVS and CDR2 FNYEAQ. This CDR3 is 13 amino acids long. V was clipped by 5 bases and J by 7 bases, with 12 bases between them. CDR3 sequence reads: CASSLRGDQPQHF. The CDR3 DNA reads TGTGCCAGCAGCCTAAGGGGCGACCAGCCCCAGCATTTT.

The chain is built from TRBV18 and TRBJ2-7; 8 bases agree with TRBD1. The CDR3 is 14 amino acids. The V gene's germline CDR1 is KGHSH and CDR2 LQKENI. Germline trimming cut 5 bases from V and 6 bases from J; bases unmatched to any gene: 9. CDR3: CASSSSGGEGEQYF. The CDR3 coding sequence is TGTGCCAGCTCATCCTCAGGGGGCGAGGGCGAGCAGTACTTC.